This T cell receptor beta chain is drawn from a study of blood T cells in healthy people across ages. The second PCR ran roughly 7 to 12 cycles with a sample-barcoded 5' primer and J-beta primers. TCRdb independently ran MiXCR on the 5' RACE reads; one entry per CDR3 protein. The sample contains hundreds of thousands of distinct CDR3 sequences, approximately 49% of which appear only once. The length of the CDR3 is 17 residues. V was clipped by 2 bases and J by 0 bases, with 12 bases between them. Germline CDR1 reads SGHRS; CDR2 reads YFSETQ. The sample comprised blood. This TCR was sampled from a woman aged 55-69 years in good health. This chain uses TRBV5-1 with TRBJ2-6; D not resolved. The CDR3 protein is CASSFAQPPSGANVLTF. As DNA, the CDR3 is TGCGCCAGCAGCTTCGCGCAACCCCCCTCTGGGGCCAACGTCCTGACTTTC. Together with reference TRBV5-1 and TRBJ2-6, the CDR3 gives the full variable domain: KAGVTQTPRYLIKTRGQQVTLSCSPISGHRSVSWYQQTPGQGLQFLFEYFSETQRNKGNFPGRFSGRQFSNSRSEMNVSTLELGDSALYLCASSFAQPPSGANVLTFGAGSRLTVL.